The present entry profiles one T cell receptor (beta chain) with its context. Its antigen remains unknown. This sample was included in a study of radiotherapy plus CTLA-4 blockade in lung cancer. Across the study: Objective responses were documented in around 20% of patients, with disease control in about 28%.

Germline-derived CDR1 and CDR2 are MDHEN and SYDVKM. The CDR3 is made up of 14 amino acids. Deletions cut 8 bases from V and 5 bases from J, with 18 bases between. Generated by immunoSEQ multiplex PCR, the TCRdb table keeps only in-frame clones and is missing some. The data hold about 99,000 clones, with just over 85% observed a single time. Study findings and constraints: Tumor-derived TCR clones expanded in blood after radiotherapy plus ipilimumab.

Those patients who had chemo-refractory metastatic non-small-cell lung cancer were given focal radiation along with CTLA-4 blockade through ipilimumab. The TCR was taken from a human donor with non-small cell lung cancer that progressed on radiotherapy plus ipilimumab. The V and J genes are TRBV28 and TRBJ1-1; the D is unclear. The sample consisted of peripheral blood, taken from a patient treated with radiotherapy plus ipilimumab. The CDR3 protein is CASRERRIVTEAFF. The CDR3 DNA is TGTGCCAGCCGGGAGAGAAGGATCGTAACTGAAGCTTTCTTT.